This T cell receptor (beta chain) was retrieved from a study of beta chain features in type 1 diabetes. Germline lookup yields CDR1 SEHNR and CDR2 FQNEAQ (reference sequence). Trimming removed 3 bases from V and 1 base from J, with 7 bases in between. The CDR3 has 14 residues. As concerns this clone: Its target is unknown. Other nucleotide sequences from this sample produce the same CDR3.

cDNA synthesis used the whole RNA isolate, giving expressed TCRB sequences. Assay: immunoSEQ multiplex PCR; the TCRdb copy retains only in-frame clones and omits some. Of some 410,000 clones in the sample, roughly an eighth were seen once. The study, taken as a whole, reports: Highly expressing activated T cells could be over-counted with a cDNA template.

The sample comprised naive CD4+ T cells from blood. The chain is built from TRBV7-9 and TRBJ2-4, with D perhaps TRBD2 (6 bases). The receptor's source is a woman between 18 and 30 years old in good health. The CDR3 DNA reads TGTGCCAGCAGCTTGCGGGGCGCCAAAAACATTCAGTACTTC. Translating it yields CASSLRGAKNIQYF.